The 15 T cell receptor beta chains presented below share a single source sample, sequenced in a study of T cells in Graves' hyperthyroidism and ophthalmopathy. The CDR3 regions of TCR beta were amplified from RNA transcripts. In the first-round RT-PCR of the TCR CDR3, the HTBI primer set was used. Each CDR3 protein gets one entry after TCRdb re-called the multiplex PCR reads with MiXCR. The sample lists roughly 380,000 distinct CDR3 sequences; about 20% were seen once. Sequencing used blood. These TCRs come from a woman in her late teens or twenties with Graves' hyperthyroidism.

This clonotype was counted many times. The rearrangement joins TRBV29-1 to TRBJ1-5; possible D gene TRBD1, 6 bases. The CDR3 contains 12 residues. The V gene lost 4 bases and the J gene lost 2 bases, with 6 bases spanning the gap. Germline-derived CDR1 and CDR2 are SQVTM and ANQGSEA. The CDR3 DNA sequence: TGCAGCGTTGCAGGGGGCAATCAGCCCCAGCATTTT. This encodes CSVAGGNQPQHF.

This clonotype was counted many times. The chain links TRBV10-1 to TRBJ1-2; D call uncertain. The CDR3 totals 13 residues. Trimming took off 5 bases at V and 8 bases at J, with 15 bases between the two ends. CDR1 WNHNN and CDR2 SYGVQD come from the germline V gene (reference sequence). CDR3 nucleotide sequence: TGCGCCAGCAGTAGGCGCAACAGTTACGGCTACACCTTC. Residues: CASSRRNSYGYTF.

This clonotype was detected ten times or more. The CDR3 loop is CASSFGTSGGYEQYF. CDR3 coding DNA: TGTGCCAGCAGTTTTGGGACTAGCGGGGGCTACGAGCAGTACTTC. The chain couples TRBV27 to TRBJ2-7; 14 bases are shared with TRBD2. CDR1 and CDR2 from the germline V gene are MNHEY and SMNVEV (reference sequence). The length of the CDR3 is 15 residues. V shed 3 bases, J shed 3 bases, and the junction held 1 base outside the gene matches.

This clonotype was detected ten times or more. The rearrangement links TRBV7-3 to TRBJ2-5; possible D gene TRBD1, 6 bases. The V end lost 3 bases, the J end lost 5 bases, and 10 bases lay between the germline ends. The CDR3 loop spans 13 amino acids. CDR1 and CDR2 from the germline V gene are SGHTA and FQGTGA. In nucleotides, the CDR3 is TGTGCCAGCAGCTTCGAGCAGGGGGAGACCCAGTACTTC. Encoded protein: CASSFEQGETQYF.

This clonotype was observed many times. V and J are TRBV19 and TRBJ1-1; 7 positions match TRBD1. CDR3 length: 13 residues. CDR1 and CDR2 (germline): LNHDA, SQIVND (reference sequence). The junction had 7 bases not matched to a gene; V was cut back by 5 bases and J by 7 bases. CDR3 sequence (DNA): TGTGCCAGTAGTTCAAGCAGGGGGGATGAAGCTTTCTTT. Translated, it gives CASSSSRGDEAFF.

This clonotype was seen more than once but under ten times. This chain joins TRBV29-1 and TRBJ1-1; TRBD1 matches at 10 bases. After removal of 7 bases from V and 4 bases from J, the junction contained 9 bases not matched to a gene. Germline lookup yields CDR1 SQVTM and CDR2 ANQGSEA. CDR3 length: 14 residues. CDR3: CSGKGQGMSTEAFF. As DNA, the CDR3 is TGCAGCGGCAAGGGACAGGGGATGAGCACTGAAGCTTTCTTT.

This clonotype was observed many times. This chain joins TRBV5-6 and TRBJ1-2; D possibly corresponds to TRBD1 (5 bases). V lost 5 bases and J 2 bases, leaving 10 bases between the germline ends. Germline V gene data show CDR1 as SGHDT and CDR2 as YYEEEE. The CDR3 is made up of 13 amino acids. DNA for the CDR3: TGTGCCAGCAGAGGGACGGCAAACTATGGCTACACCTTC. This codes for CASRGTANYGYTF.

This clonotype was detected ten times or more. The V call is TRBV6-5, the J call TRBJ2-7; 8 bases align to TRBD2. Germline V gene lookup returns CDR1 MNHEY and CDR2 SVGAGI. V lost 2 bases to trimming and J lost 0 bases; unmatched junction nucleotides: 3. The CDR3 totals 15 residues. CDR3 sequence reads: CASSYTAGVSYEQYF. Written as DNA, the CDR3 is TGTGCCAGCAGTTACACAGCGGGGGTCTCCTACGAGCAGTACTTC.

In this sample, this clonotype turned up many times. V gene TRBV2 combines with J gene TRBJ2-7, with 8 nucleotides matching TRBD1. CDR3 size: 11 residues. V shed 10 bases and J 3 bases; nucleotides not matched to a gene: 2. The germline V gene has CDR1 SNHLY and CDR2 FYNNEI. CDR3 region: CAITGGYEQYF. CDR3 coding DNA: TGTGCCATAACAGGGGGCTACGAGCAGTACTTC.

The chain is built from TRBV6-2 or TRBV6-3 and TRBJ1-1, with unresolved D. The CDR3 extends over 12 amino acids. Germline lookup yields CDR1 MNHEY and CDR2 SVGEGT. V lost 0 bases to trimming and J lost 9 bases, with 8 bases between them. The CDR3 nucleotides are TGTGCCAGCAGTTACTCGTACAGACAAGCTTTCTTT. It codes for CASSYSYRQAFF.

This clonotype was counted ten times or more. V usage is TRBV20-1 and J usage is TRBJ2-6; 7 nucleotides line up with TRBD1. The length of the CDR3 is 13 residues. CDR1 DFQATT and CDR2 SNEGSKA come from the germline V gene (reference sequence). The trim removed 5 bases at V and 12 bases at J, leaving 10 bases unmatched. The CDR3 nucleotides are TGCAGTGCTTCCCAGGGGGTTGTAGGCGTCCTGACTTTC. Its protein product is CSASQGVVGVLTF.

This clonotype was picked up many times. The V gene is TRBV6-2 or TRBV6-3, the J gene TRBJ2-7, with D unclear. The CDR3 runs to 16 residues. The germline V and J ends were trimmed by 0 bases and 3 bases, with 15 bases remaining between them. The germline V gene has CDR1 MNHEY and CDR2 SVGEGT. CDR3 sequence reads: CASSYSTEGSGYEQYF. The CDR3 DNA reads TGTGCCAGCAGTTACTCGACCGAAGGTTCGGGCTACGAGCAGTACTTC.

This clonotype came up many times. The chain has TRBV12-3 or TRBV12-4 and TRBJ1-1; D not certain. The V gene lost 5 bases and the J gene lost 4 bases, with 11 bases spanning the gap. This CDR3 has 13 residues. The DNA of the CDR3 is TGTGCCAGCAGTCCTTCAGTTGGCACTGAAGCTTTCTTT. As protein: CASSPSVGTEAFF.

V and J are TRBV18 and TRBJ2-6, with TRBD1 identical over 10 bases. The CDR3 covers 18 residues. Trimming cost V 8 bases and J 0 bases; bases outside gene matches: 10. The germline gives CDR1 KGHSH, CDR2 LQKENI. CDR3: CASADRGPSYSGANVLTF. The CDR3 region has the DNA TGTGCCAGCGCAGACAGGGGGCCCTCCTACTCTGGGGCCAACGTCCTGACTTTC.

To note about this clonotype: A much larger clone differs by one base, so this may be a read error. It is likely a read error, because the conserved phenylalanine at the end of the CDR3 is missing. The chain recombines TRBV18 with TRBJ2-7, with D perhaps matching TRBD1 or TRBD2 (5 bases each). The germline V and J ends were trimmed by 3 bases and 0 bases, with 12 bases remaining between them. Per germline, CDR1 KGHSH and CDR2 LQKENI. This CDR3 comprises 15 residues. CDR3 loop: CASSPMRGLSYEQYS. In DNA, the CDR3 is TGTGCCAGCTCACCTATGAGGGGTCTCTCCTACGAGCAGTACTCC.